This entry describes one T cell receptor beta chain. Recruits, aged about 18 to 95 years, lived in 20 to 30 US areas. The CDR3 has 19 amino acids. The V end was cut by 0 bases, the J end by 0 bases, with 16 bases between. In germline, CDR1 is SGDLS, CDR2 YYNGEE. The data were taken from a study of blood T cell repertoires in COVID-19. Libraries were prepared by immunoSEQ multiplex PCR; TCRdb keeps only in-frame clonotypes and omits some of them. Of about 320,000 clones in the sample, roughly nine tenths were seen once. The specimen sequenced was PBMCs or T cells enriched from blood (not recorded which). The J gene is TRBJ2-6, the V gene TRBV9; TRBD1 is a possible D gene (5 bases). The source of this sequence is a man between 60 and 70 years old who had recovered from COVID-19. CDR3 DNA sequence: TGTGCCAGCAGCGTAGAGGCAGGGCAACTGGGCTCTGGGGCCAACGTCCTGACTTTC. It yields the protein CASSVEAGQLGSGANVLTF.